The rows below give T cell receptor beta chains drawn from one sample of a study of T cells in Graves' hyperthyroidism and ophthalmopathy. TCRdb analysed the multiplex PCR reads with MiXCR anew, one entry per CDR3 protein. Of roughly 290,000 distinct CDR3 sequences in the sample, around 13% were seen once. Sequencing was carried out using blood. Receptors were obtained from a woman in her thirties or forties with Graves' hyperthyroidism. CDR3s include the opening cysteine and the closing phenylalanine or tryptophan. The D gene is left open where the match is weak. Not all rows give a size; the values are once, few, many and, for expanded clones, a class.

V gene: TRBV7-8
J gene: TRBJ2-4
clone size: many
D gene: .
CDR3 DNA: TGTGCCAGCAGCTTAGCTTCTCAGGGAATAGCCAAAAACATTCAGTACTTC
CDR3 protein: CASSLASQGIAKNIQYF

V gene: TRBV13
J gene: TRBJ1-1
clone size: many
D gene: .
CDR3 DNA: TGTGCCAGCAGCTTAAATACAGGGTCTGAAGCTTTCTTT
CDR3 protein: CASSLNTGSEAFF

V gene: TRBV6-1
J gene: TRBJ2-7
clone size: .
D gene: .
CDR3 DNA: TGTGCCAGCAGCCCCAAATCCCAGGGGGGGTACGAGCAGTACTTC
CDR3 protein: CASSPKSQGGYEQYF

V gene: TRBV18
J gene: TRBJ2-5
clone size: many
D gene: .
CDR3 DNA: TGTGCCAGCTCACCACAGATCCAAGAGACCCAGTACTTC
CDR3 protein: CASSPQIQETQYF

V gene: TRBV24-1
J gene: TRBJ2-1
clone size: .
D gene: TRBD1
CDR3 DNA: TGTGCCACCATTGGGACAGGGGGCTATGAGCAGTTCTTC
CDR3 protein: CATIGTGGYEQFF

V gene: TRBV5-1
J gene: TRBJ2-1
clone size: .
D gene: .
CDR3 DNA: TGCGCCAGCAGCTGGGGGGGCGGGAGTAGGTCCTACAATGAGCAGTTCTTC
CDR3 protein: CASSWGGGSRSYNEQFF

V gene: TRBV20-1
J gene: TRBJ2-1
clone size: many
D gene: TRBD1
CDR3 DNA: TGCAGTGCTAGAGATTTAAGACAGGGGAGCTACAATGAGCAGTTCTTC
CDR3 protein: CSARDLRQGSYNEQFF

V gene: TRBV28
J gene: TRBJ2-7
clone size: many
D gene: .
CDR3 DNA: TGTGCCAGCATTCCTTCGGAACCTCAAAGCGAGCAGTACTTC
CDR3 protein: CASIPSEPQSEQYF

V gene: TRBV13
J gene: TRBJ1-1
clone size: few
D gene: .
CDR3 DNA: TGTGCCAGCAGCTTATCTCCTGATTTAGAGACTGAAGCTTTCTTT
CDR3 protein: CASSLSPDLETEAFF

V gene: TRBV6-1
J gene: TRBJ1-2
clone size: many
D gene: TRBD1
CDR3 DNA: TGTGCCAGCAGTCGACAGGGGCCGACGTCCTATGGCTACACCTTC
CDR3 protein: CASSRQGPTSYGYTF

V gene: TRBV15
J gene: TRBJ2-1
clone size: .
D gene: .
CDR3 DNA: TGTGCCACCAGCAGGAGAGGGGTCAATGAGCAGTTCTTC
CDR3 protein: CATSRRGVNEQFF

V gene: TRBV16
J gene: TRBJ1-1
clone size: few
D gene: .
CDR3 DNA: TGTGCCAGCAGCCAATCGGCAGGGAAGACTGAAGCTTTCTTT
CDR3 protein: CASSQSAGKTEAFF

V gene: TRBV5-8
J gene: TRBJ2-2
clone size: .
D gene: TRBD1
CDR3 DNA: TGTGCCAGCAGCTTAAACAGGGGGTTTTCCGGGGAGCTGTTTTTT
CDR3 protein: CASSLNRGFSGELFF

V gene: TRBV30
J gene: TRBJ1-1
clone size: many
D gene: .
CDR3 DNA: TGTGCCTGGAGTCAGGGATTCACTGAAGCTTTCTTT
CDR3 protein: CAWSQGFTEAFF

V gene: TRBV28
J gene: TRBJ2-7
clone size: few
D gene: .
CDR3 DNA: TGTGCCAGCAGTTTTTCGACACCTGAGCAGTACTTC
CDR3 protein: CASSFSTPEQYF

V gene: TRBV7-8
J gene: TRBJ1-1
clone size: once
D gene: TRBD1
CDR3 DNA: TGTGCCAGCAGCTTTCTACAGGGGGCTACTGAAGCTTTCTTT
CDR3 protein: CASSFLQGATEAFF